Reported below is one TCR beta chain. The data derive from a study of T-cell memory formation after mild COVID-19. Each CDR3 protein is one row after TCRdb ran MiXCR on the 5' RACE reads. The sample has 400,000 to 500,000 distinct CDR3 sequences, around 20% seen once. The CDR3 length is 14 residues. V lost 4 bases to trimming and J lost 7 bases; unmatched junction nucleotides: 6. Germline lookup yields CDR1 PRHDT and CDR2 FYEKMQ (reference sequence). Sequenced sample: PBMCs or a T cell subset sorted from them (not recorded which). V and J are TRBV13 and TRBJ2-1; TRBD1 matches at 8 bases. This TCR derives from an adult woman who had mild COVID-19 (a few samples of this study predate the infection). Cell type and time point are not known. The chain's CDR3 is CASSSWTGRNEQFF. The DNA for the CDR3 is TGTGCCAGCAGCTCCTGGACAGGGAGGAATGAGCAGTTCTTC. The entire variable domain, with the rest obtained from reference TRBV13 and TRBJ2-1, is as follows: AAGVIQSPRHLIKEKRETATLKCYPIPRHDTVYWYQQGPGQDPQFLISFYEKMQSDKGSIPDRFSAQQFSDYHSELNMSSLELGDSALYFCASSSWTGRNEQFFGPGTRLTVL.